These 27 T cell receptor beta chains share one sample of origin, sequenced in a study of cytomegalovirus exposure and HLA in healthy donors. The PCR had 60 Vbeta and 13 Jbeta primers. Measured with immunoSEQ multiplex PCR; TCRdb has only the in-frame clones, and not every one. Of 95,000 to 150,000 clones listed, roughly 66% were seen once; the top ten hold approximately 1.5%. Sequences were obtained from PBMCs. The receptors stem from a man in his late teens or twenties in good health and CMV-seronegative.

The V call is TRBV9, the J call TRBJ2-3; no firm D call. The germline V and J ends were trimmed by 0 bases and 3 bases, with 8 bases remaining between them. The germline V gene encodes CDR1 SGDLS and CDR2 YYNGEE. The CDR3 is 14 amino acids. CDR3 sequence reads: CASSVDIFTDTQYF. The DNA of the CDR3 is TGTGCCAGCAGCGTAGATATCTTTACAGATACGCAGTATTTT.

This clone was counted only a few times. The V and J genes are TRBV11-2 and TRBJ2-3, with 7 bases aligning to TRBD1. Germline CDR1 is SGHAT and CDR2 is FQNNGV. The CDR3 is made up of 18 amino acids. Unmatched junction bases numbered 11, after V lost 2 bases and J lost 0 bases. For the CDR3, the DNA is TGTGCCAGCAGCTTATTCCAATTTCAGGGGGATAGCACAGATACGCAGTATTTT. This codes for CASSLFQFQGDSTDTQYF.

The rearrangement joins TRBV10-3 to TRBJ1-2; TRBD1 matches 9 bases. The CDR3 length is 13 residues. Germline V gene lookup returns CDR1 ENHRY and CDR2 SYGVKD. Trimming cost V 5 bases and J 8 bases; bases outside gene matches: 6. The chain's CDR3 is CAISPQGAGGYTF. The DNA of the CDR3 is TGTGCCATCAGTCCACAGGGGGCGGGCGGCTACACCTTC.

The CDR3 sequence is CSVAGTGKGEQYF. CDR3 nucleotide sequence: TGCAGCGTTGCCGGGACAGGGAAAGGGGAGCAGTACTTC. J is TRBJ2-7 and V is TRBV29-1; 9 bases fit TRBD1. V trimming: 4 bases; J trimming: 7 bases; junction bases outside the gene matches: 8. This CDR3 region has 13 residues. Germline-derived CDR1 and CDR2 are SQVTM and ANQGSEA.

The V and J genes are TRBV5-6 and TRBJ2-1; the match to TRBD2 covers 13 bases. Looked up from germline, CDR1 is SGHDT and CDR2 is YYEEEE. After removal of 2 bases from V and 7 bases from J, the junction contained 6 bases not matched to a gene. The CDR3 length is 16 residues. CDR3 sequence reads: CASSFRTSGSLNEQFF. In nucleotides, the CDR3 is TGTGCCAGCAGCTTCCGGACTAGCGGGAGCCTGAATGAGCAGTTCTTC.

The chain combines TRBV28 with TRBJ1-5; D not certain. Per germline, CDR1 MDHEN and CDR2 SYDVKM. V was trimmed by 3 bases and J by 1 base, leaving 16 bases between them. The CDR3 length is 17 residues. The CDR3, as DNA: TGTGCCAGCAGTTTTTGGGTTCGAGGGCAGAGCAATCAGCCCCAGCATTTT. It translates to CASSFWVRGQSNQPQHF.

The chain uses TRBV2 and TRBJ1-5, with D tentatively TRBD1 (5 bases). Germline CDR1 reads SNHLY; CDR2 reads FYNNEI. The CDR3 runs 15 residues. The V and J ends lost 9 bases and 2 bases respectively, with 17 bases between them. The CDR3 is CASKATEARNQPQHF. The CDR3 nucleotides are TGTGCCAGTAAAGCGACAGAGGCCCGCAATCAGCCCCAGCATTTT.

The CDR3 reads CASSLKEIGEKLFF. In nucleotides, the CDR3 is TGTGCCAGCAGCTTGAAGGAGATTGGTGAAAAACTGTTTTTT. The chain recombines TRBV5-4 with TRBJ1-4; no clear D gene. Looked up from germline, CDR1 is SGHNT and CDR2 is YYREEE (reference sequence). This CDR3 is built from 14 residues. V was clipped by 1 base and J by 7 bases, with 11 bases between them.

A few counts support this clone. The CDR3 bases are TGTGCCAGCAGTCCGGGACAGGCTTCAGAAGCTTTCTTT. Translation gives CASSPGQASEAFF. This sequence joins TRBV27 and TRBJ1-1, with TRBD1 matching 8 bases. The germline gives CDR1 MNHEY, CDR2 SMNVEV (reference sequence). Trimming at V came to 5 bases and at J to 8 bases, leaving 7 bases not matched to a gene. The CDR3 has 13 residues.

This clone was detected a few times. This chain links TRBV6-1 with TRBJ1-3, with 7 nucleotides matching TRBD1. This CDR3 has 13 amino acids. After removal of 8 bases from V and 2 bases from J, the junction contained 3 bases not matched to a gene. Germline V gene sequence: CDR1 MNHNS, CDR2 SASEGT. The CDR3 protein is CASYQGAGNTIYF. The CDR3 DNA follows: TGTGCCAGCTATCAGGGGGCTGGAAACACCATATATTTT.

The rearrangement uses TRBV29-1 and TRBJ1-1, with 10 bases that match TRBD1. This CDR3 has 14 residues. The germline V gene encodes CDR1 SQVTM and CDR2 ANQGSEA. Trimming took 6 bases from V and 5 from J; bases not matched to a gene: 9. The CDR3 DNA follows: TGCAGCGTCGCCGGGACAGGGGTAAGGACTGAAGCTTTCTTT. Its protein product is CSVAGTGVRTEAFF. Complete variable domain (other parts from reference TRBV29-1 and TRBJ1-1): SAVISQKPSRDICQRGTSLTIQCQVDSQVTMMFWYRQQPGQSLTLIATANQGSEATYESGFVIDKFPISRPNLTFSTLTVSNMSPEDSSIYLCSVAGTGVRTEAFFGQGTRLTVV.

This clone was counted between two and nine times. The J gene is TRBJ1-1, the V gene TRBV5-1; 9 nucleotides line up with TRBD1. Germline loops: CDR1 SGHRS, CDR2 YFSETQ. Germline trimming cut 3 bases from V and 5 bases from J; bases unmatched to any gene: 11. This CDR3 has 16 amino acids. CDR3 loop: CASSYSGTGIGTEAFF. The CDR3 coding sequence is TGCGCCAGCAGCTATTCCGGGACAGGGATTGGTACTGAAGCTTTCTTT.

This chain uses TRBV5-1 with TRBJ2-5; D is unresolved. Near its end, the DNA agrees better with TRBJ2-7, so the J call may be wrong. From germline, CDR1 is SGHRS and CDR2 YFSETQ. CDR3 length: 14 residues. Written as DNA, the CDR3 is TGCGCCAGCAGCTTGGGGCCTGAGGCCTACGAGCAGTACTTC. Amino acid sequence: CASSLGPEAYEQYF.

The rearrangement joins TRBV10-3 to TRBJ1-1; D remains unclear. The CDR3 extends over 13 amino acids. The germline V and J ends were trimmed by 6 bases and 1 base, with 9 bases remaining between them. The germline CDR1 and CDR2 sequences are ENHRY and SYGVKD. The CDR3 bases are TGTGCCATCAGAATTGCAGGGAACACTGAAGCTTTCTTT. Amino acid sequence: CAIRIAGNTEAFF.

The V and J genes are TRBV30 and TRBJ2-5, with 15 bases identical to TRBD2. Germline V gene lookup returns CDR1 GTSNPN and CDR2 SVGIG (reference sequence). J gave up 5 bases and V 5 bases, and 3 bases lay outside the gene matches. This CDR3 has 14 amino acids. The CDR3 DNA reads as TGTGCCTGGGGGACTAGCGGGGGGACGGAGACCCAGTACTTC. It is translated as CAWGTSGGTETQYF.

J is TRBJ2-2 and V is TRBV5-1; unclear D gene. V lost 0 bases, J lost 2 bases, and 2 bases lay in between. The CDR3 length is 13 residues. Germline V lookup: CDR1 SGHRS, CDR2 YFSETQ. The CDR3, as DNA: TGCGCCAGCAGCTTGGCTAACACCGGGGAGCTGTTTTTT. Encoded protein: CASSLANTGELFF. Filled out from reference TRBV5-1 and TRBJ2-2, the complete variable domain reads KAGVTQTPRYLIKTRGQQVTLSCSPISGHRSVSWYQQTPGQGLQFLFEYFSETQRNKGNFPGRFSGRQFSNSRSEMNVSTLELGDSALYLCASSLANTGELFFGEGSRLTVL.

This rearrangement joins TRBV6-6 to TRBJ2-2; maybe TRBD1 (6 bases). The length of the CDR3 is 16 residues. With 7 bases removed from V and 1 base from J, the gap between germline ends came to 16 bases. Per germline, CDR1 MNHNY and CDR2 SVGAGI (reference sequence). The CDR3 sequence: CASTPQPGVNTGELFF. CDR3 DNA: TGTGCCAGCACCCCCCAGCCAGGGGTGAACACCGGGGAGCTGTTTTTT.

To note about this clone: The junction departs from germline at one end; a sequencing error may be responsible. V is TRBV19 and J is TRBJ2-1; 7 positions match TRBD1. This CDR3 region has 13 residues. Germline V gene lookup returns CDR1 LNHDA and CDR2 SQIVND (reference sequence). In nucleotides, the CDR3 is TGTGCCAGTAGTACACAGGGGAACAATGAGCAGCTCTTC. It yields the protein CASSTQGNNEQLF. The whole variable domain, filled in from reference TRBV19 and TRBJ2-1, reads DGGITQSPKYLFRKEGQNVTLSCEQNLNHDAMYWYRQDPGQGLRLIYYSQIVNDFQKGDIAEGYSVSREKKESFPLTVTSAQKNPTAFYLCASSTQGNNEQLFGPGTRLTVL.

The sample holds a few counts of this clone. CDR3 loop: CASSYSKGLANPTQYF. CDR3 coding DNA: TGTGCCAGCAGTTACTCGAAGGGCCTAGCGAACCCGACCCAGTACTTC. The chain joins TRBV6-6 to TRBJ2-5, with D perhaps TRBD2 (6 bases). V lost 0 bases, J lost 7 bases, and 18 bases lay in between. Germline V gives CDR1 MNHNY, CDR2 SVGAGI (reference sequence). The CDR3 has 16 amino acids.

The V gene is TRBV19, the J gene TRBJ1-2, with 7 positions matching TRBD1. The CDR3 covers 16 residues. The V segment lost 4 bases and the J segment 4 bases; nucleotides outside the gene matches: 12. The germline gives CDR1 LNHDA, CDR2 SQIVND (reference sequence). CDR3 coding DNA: TGTGCCAGTAGTAACTTCCGGGACAGCCTATCCTATGGCTACACCTTC. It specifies CASSNFRDSLSYGYTF.

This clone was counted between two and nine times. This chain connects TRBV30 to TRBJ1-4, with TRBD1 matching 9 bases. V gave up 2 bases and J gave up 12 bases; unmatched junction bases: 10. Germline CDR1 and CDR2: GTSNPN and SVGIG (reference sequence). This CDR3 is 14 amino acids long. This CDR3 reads CAWSLGTGRKELFF. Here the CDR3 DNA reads TGTGCCTGGAGTCTCGGGACAGGGAGGAAGGAACTGTTTTTT.

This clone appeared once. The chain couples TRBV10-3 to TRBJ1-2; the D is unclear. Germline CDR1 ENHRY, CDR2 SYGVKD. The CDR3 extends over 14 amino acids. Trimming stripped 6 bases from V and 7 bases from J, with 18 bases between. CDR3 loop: CAIRPSGEALGYTF. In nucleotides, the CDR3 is TGTGCCATCAGACCAAGCGGGGAAGCTCTTGGCTACACCTTC.

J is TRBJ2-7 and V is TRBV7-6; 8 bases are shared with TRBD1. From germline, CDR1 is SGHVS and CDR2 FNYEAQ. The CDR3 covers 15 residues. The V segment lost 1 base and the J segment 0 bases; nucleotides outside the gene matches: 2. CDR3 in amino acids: CASSLDRGDSYEQYF. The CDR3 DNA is TGTGCCAGCAGCTTAGACAGGGGGGACTCCTACGAGCAGTACTTC.

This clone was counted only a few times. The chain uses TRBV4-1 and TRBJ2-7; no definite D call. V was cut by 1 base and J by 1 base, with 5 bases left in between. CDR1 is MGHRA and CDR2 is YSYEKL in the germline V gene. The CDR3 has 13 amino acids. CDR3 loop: CASSQARSYEQYF. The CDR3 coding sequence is TGCGCCAGCAGCCAAGCTAGATCCTACGAGCAGTACTTC.

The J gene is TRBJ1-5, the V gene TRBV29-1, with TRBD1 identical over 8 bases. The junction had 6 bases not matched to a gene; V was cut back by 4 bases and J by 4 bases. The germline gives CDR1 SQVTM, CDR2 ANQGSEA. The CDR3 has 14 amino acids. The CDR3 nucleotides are TGCAGCGTTGGCTGGACAGGGTCTAATCAGCCCCAGCATTTT. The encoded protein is CSVGWTGSNQPQHF.

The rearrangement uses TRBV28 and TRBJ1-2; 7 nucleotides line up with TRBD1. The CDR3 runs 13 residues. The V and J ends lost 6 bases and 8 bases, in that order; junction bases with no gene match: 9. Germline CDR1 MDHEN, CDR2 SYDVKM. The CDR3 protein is CASSPDRVRGYTF. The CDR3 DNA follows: TGTGCCAGCAGCCCTGACAGGGTAAGGGGCTACACCTTC.

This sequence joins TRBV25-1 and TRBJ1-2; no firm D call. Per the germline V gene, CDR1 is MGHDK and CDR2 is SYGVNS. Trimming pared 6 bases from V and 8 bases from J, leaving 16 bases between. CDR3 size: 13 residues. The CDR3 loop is CASRRESLGGYTF. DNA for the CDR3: TGTGCCAGCAGGAGGGAATCCTTGGGAGGCTACACCTTC.